This T cell receptor (beta chain) was sequenced for a study of cytomegalovirus exposure and HLA in healthy donors. General study points: CMV serostatus stood as the only immune exposure information on hand.

This CDR3 has 16 residues. J lost 1 base, V lost 4 bases, and 1 base had no gene match. Germline CDR1 MGHDK, CDR2 SYGVNS. The PCR contained 60 Vbeta and 13 Jbeta primers. The repertoire was sequenced with immunoSEQ multiplex PCR; TCRdb's copy has only in-frame clones and lacks some. Of some 130,000 clones listed, about three quarters are singletons. Notes on this clone: Its antigen is unknown.

The receptor was derived from a middle-aged man in good health and CMV-seropositive. Sequencing was performed on PBMCs. The chain employs TRBV25-1 and TRBJ2-2; 12 bases match TRBD2. The CDR3 region is CASSGGLAGNTGELFF. The CDR3 DNA sequence: TGTGCCAGCAGTGGGGGACTAGCGGGGAACACCGGGGAGCTGTTTTTT. The complete variable domain, with remaining parts taken from reference TRBV25-1 and TRBJ2-2, reads EADIYQTPRYLVIGTGKKITLECSQTMGHDKMYWYQQDPGMELHLIHYSYGVNSTEKGDLSSESTVSRIRTEHFPLTLESARPSHTSQYLCASSGGLAGNTGELFFGEGSRLTVL.